These 3 T cell receptor beta chains share one sample of origin, sequenced in a study of beta chain features in type 1 diabetes. cDNA synthesis used the whole RNA isolate, giving expressed TCRB sequences. TCRdb keeps only in-frame clones here, not all; method: immunoSEQ multiplex PCR. Among roughly 450,000 clones, approximately 10% were seen once, and the ten largest hold 0.045% to 0.05%. The sample taken for sequencing was naive CD4+ T cells from blood. These TCRs come from a woman aged 18-35 years in good health.

The rearrangement joins TRBV7-9 to TRBJ1-4, with D possibly matching TRBD1 (5 bases). The CDR3 runs 16 residues. The germline V gene has CDR1 SEHNR and CDR2 FQNEAQ (reference sequence). Trimming took 5 bases from V and 4 from J, leaving 17 bases between them. The CDR3 sequence: CASSPLGGVGNEKLFF. DNA of the CDR3: TGTGCCAGCAGCCCCCTGGGGGGAGTTGGTAATGAAAAACTGTTTTTT.

V and J are TRBV2 and TRBJ2-2; D gene uncertain. CDR3 length equals 13 residues. Germline CDR1 and CDR2: SNHLY and FYNNEI. Trimming left V 6 bases short and J 5 bases short, with 10 bases between. In DNA form, the CDR3 reads TGTGCCAGCAGAGCCACCTTTACCGGGGAGCTGTTTTTT. It is translated as CASRATFTGELFF. Looking up the rest from reference TRBV2 and TRBJ2-2 gives the full variable domain: EPEVTQTPSHQVTQMGQEVILRCVPISNHLYFYWYRQILGQKVEFLVSFYNNEISEKSEIFDDQFSVERPDGSNFTLKIRSTKLEDSAMYFCASRATFTGELFFGEGSRLTVL.

This chain joins TRBV28 and TRBJ2-7; no definite D call. The ends were cut back, 5 bases at V and 2 bases at J, with 7 bases in the middle. CDR1 is MDHEN, CDR2 SYDVKM, per germline. CDR3 length: 12 residues. DNA of the CDR3: TGTGCCAGCAGTCGGAACACCTACGAGCAGTACGTC. Translation: CASSRNTYEQYV.